The source of this T cell receptor beta chain is a study of T cells after yellow fever vaccination. Overall study results and limits: Subsequent booster samples again held most clones from primary vaccination (96% CD4, about 90% CD8).

TCRdb re-called the 5' RACE reads with MiXCR, one entry per CDR3 protein. The sample consists of 300,000 to 450,000 distinct CDR3 sequences, 8% to 9.5% of them appearing once. This clonotype was observed a few times. Its antigen is currently unknown. The CDR3 covers 10 residues. Germline loops: CDR1 MNHEY, CDR2 SMNVEV (reference sequence). Trimming shortened V by 2 bases and J by 5 bases, and 1 base separated the two germline ends. The sample was PBMCs, taken roughly 45 days after the first yellow fever vaccination. The V call is TRBV27, the J call TRBJ2-7; D unclear. This receptor was obtained from a man aged 18 to 35 who received the YFV17D yellow fever vaccine. CDR3 residues: CASSLDEQYF. The CDR3 DNA follows: TGTGCCAGCAGTTTAGACGAGCAGTACTTC.